The rows below give T cell receptor beta chains drawn from one sample of a study of cytomegalovirus exposure and HLA in healthy donors. Produced via immunoSEQ multiplex PCR; TCRdb's table is partial and in-frame only. Here the sample spans around 150,000 clones, around 75% being singletons. What was sequenced was PBMCs. These receptor sequences come from a human donor in good health. The CDR3 runs from the conserved cysteine through the conserved F or W. D genes are given only for firm matches. Part of the rows lack a size; the others show once, few, many or a class for expanded clones.

size	D	V	J	length	DNA	CDR3
once	TRBD1	TRBV10-3	TRBJ2-2	13	TGTGCATCCCGAGGACAGGACGTCGGGGAGCTGTTTTTT	CASRGQDVGELFF
-	-	TRBV27	TRBJ1-6	14	TGTGCCAGCAGCCTGAGGATTTTTGATTCACCCCTCCACTTT	CASSLRIFDSPLHF
once	TRBD2	TRBV7-6	TRBJ2-1	15	TGTGCCAGCAGCCAACTAGCGGGGGGCCCCAATGAGCAGTTCTTC	CASSQLAGGPNEQFF
few	TRBD1	TRBV5-8	TRBJ1-6	15	TGTGCCAGCAGGATAAATCAGGGGGCAGGTTCACCCCTCCACTTT	CASRINQGAGSPLHF
few	-	TRBV11-2	TRBJ2-7	15	TGTGCCAGCAGCTTAGATCAGGCCTTGATTTACGAGCAGTACTTC	CASSLDQALIYEQYF
-	-	TRBV2	TRBJ2-3	13	TGTGCCAGCAGTGACGGGGGCACAGATACGCAGTATTTT	CASSDGGTDTQYF
-	TRBD1	TRBV5-1	TRBJ2-3	15	TGCGCCAGCAGCCACCGGGACAGGGGCACAGATACGCAGTATTTT	CASSHRDRGTDTQYF
-	TRBD1	TRBV7-2	TRBJ2-3	15	TGTGCCAGCAGCCCTGGACAGGGGTTGGGAGATACGCAGTATTTT	CASSPGQGLGDTQYF
once	TRBD1	TRBV9	TRBJ2-7	15	TGTGCCAGCAGCCCGTATATGGACAGGGACTACGAGCAGTACTTC	CASSPYMDRDYEQYF
-	TRBD1	TRBV15	TRBJ1-5	15	TGTGCCACCAGCAGATCACCGGACAGGGCTCAGCCCCAGCATTTT	CATSRSPDRAQPQHF
-	-	TRBV10-1	TRBJ1-2	13	TGCGCCAGCAGTGATTACCCGGGTGGTGGCTACACCTTC	CASSDYPGGGYTF
-	-	TRBV5-1	TRBJ2-1	12	TGCGCCAGCAGCTTGTGGGCTGATGAGCAGTTCTTC	CASSLWADEQFF
once	-	TRBV9	TRBJ2-3	12	TGTGCCAGCAGCGTGCAGACAGATACGCAGTATTTT	CASSVQTDTQYF
-	-	TRBV7-3	TRBJ1-5	13	TGTGCCAGCAGCTTGCGGGCGGGACAGCCCCAGCATTTT	CASSLRAGQPQHF
-	-	TRBV2	TRBJ2-2	18	TGTGCCAGCAGTGAAAAAGTGGTCCGGGGGCGGGGGACCGGGGAGCTGTTTTTT	CASSEKVVRGRGTGELFF
-	TRBD1	TRBV7-6	TRBJ1-2	13	TGTGCCAGCAGCTTGCCAGGGGGCGACGGCTACACCTTC	CASSLPGGDGYTF
once	-	TRBV5-6	TRBJ2-5	15	TGTGCCAGCAATCCACAGGGAAGGTGGCAAGAGACCCAGTACTTC	CASNPQGRWQETQYF
-	TRBD2	TRBV18	TRBJ2-7	15	TGTGCCAGCTCGCCTCTAGCGGGAGAGCCCCTCGAGCAGTACTTC	CASSPLAGEPLEQYF
-	-	TRBV19	TRBJ1-5	16	TGTGCCAGTAGCGCACCGTCGACACTGGTCAATCAGCCCCAGCATTTT	CASSAPSTLVNQPQHF
once	TRBD2	TRBV6-5	TRBJ2-7	15	TGTGCCAGCAGTCTTAAAGCGGGGATTTCCTACGAGCAGTACTTC	CASSLKAGISYEQYF
-	-	TRBV28	TRBJ1-3	18	TGTGCCAGCAGTCCCTGGGCCGTGCTCACCCTCTCTGGAAACACCATATATTTT	CASSPWAVLTLSGNTIYF
-	TRBD1	TRBV29-1	TRBJ1-2	15	TGCAGCGTTGAAATGTCTAAGACAGGGGCTTATGGCTACACCTTC	CSVEMSKTGAYGYTF